Below, 17 T cell receptor beta chains from the same sample are listed, as sequenced in a study of CXCR3-negative and CXCR3-positive naive CD8 T cells. Through 5' RACE with UMI labels, the TRB cDNA libraries were prepared. TCRdb reprocessed the 5' RACE reads; each CDR3 protein has one entry and no DNA is given. The sample holds 70,000 to 100,000 distinct CDR3 sequences. What was sequenced was naive CXCR3- CD8+ T cells from blood. Subset indicated: CD45RO-CCR7+CD27+CD95- naive CD8+ T cells lacking CXCR3 (TNR3-). Receptor source: a human donor in good health. Some clones in this sample may be carry-over from other donors' samples.

The rearrangement uses TRBV21-1 and TRBJ2-2; TCRdb's D call, TRBD2, is unchecked because there is no DNA. TRBV21-1 represents a pseudogene. The CDR3 contains 13 residues. The CDR3 reads CASRPDLPGELFF.

This chain links TRBV6-5 with TRBJ2-6. CDR3 length equals 15 residues. CDR1 and CDR2 from the germline V gene are MNHEY and SVGAGI. The CDR3 protein is CASSYINSGANVLTF.

CDR3 region: CASSEGATGSGELFF. J is TRBJ2-2 and V is TRBV28; TCRdb calls TRBD1, which cannot be checked without DNA. This CDR3 comprises 15 residues. CDR1 is MDHEN and CDR2 is SYDVKM in the germline V gene.

The CDR3 sequence is CASSYSMTFYEQYF. This chain connects TRBV6-5 to TRBJ2-7. In germline, CDR1 is MNHEY, CDR2 SVGAGI. The CDR3 sequence is 14 residues long.

The rearrangement links TRBV20-1 to TRBJ2-3; TCRdb's D call, TRBD2, is unchecked because there is no DNA. CDR3 size: 14 residues. Germline V gives CDR1 DFQATT, CDR2 SNEGSKA (reference sequence). The CDR3 reads CSVRTSEFPDTQYF.

The V call is TRBV28, the J call TRBJ2-1; TCRdb lists TRBD2, though no DNA is available to test this call. Germline lookup yields CDR1 MDHEN and CDR2 SYDVKM. The CDR3 sequence is 11 residues long. CDR3 region: CASSFGLAEFF.

This chain connects TRBV7-9 to TRBJ2-3; there is no DNA to check the TCRdb D call of TRBD1. CDR3 size: 16 residues. Germline CDR1 SEHNR, CDR2 FQNEAQ (reference sequence). The CDR3 is CASSLEGGDSTDTQYF.

This chain links TRBV7-3 with TRBJ2-2. The CDR3 runs 15 residues. Per the germline V gene, CDR1 is SGHTA and CDR2 is FQGTGA. The CDR3 loop is CASSLAGSNTGELFF.

The chain combines TRBV6-2 or TRBV6-3 with TRBJ2-7. There are 11 residues in the CDR3. The V gene's germline CDR1 is MNHEY and CDR2 SVGEGT. This chain's CDR3 is CASSLLDEQYF.

The chain employs TRBV4-1 and TRBJ2-7; TCRdb calls TRBD1, which cannot be checked without DNA. The CDR3 has 17 amino acids. The germline gives CDR1 MGHRA, CDR2 YSYEKL. CDR3 sequence: CASSLVPPDRASYEQYF.

The genes are TRBV5-1 and TRBJ2-1; TCRdb indicates TRBD2, and absent DNA this call remains unverified. In germline, CDR1 is SGHRS, CDR2 YFSETQ. This CDR3 contains 17 residues. CDR3 in amino acids: CASSSYRREGSYNEQFF.

This rearrangement joins TRBV4-2 to TRBJ1-1; absent DNA, TCRdb's TRBD1 call cannot be checked. Germline values: CDR1 LGHNA, CDR2 YNFKEQ. The length of the CDR3 is 14 residues. The CDR3 sequence: CASSPQGIGTEAFF.

The chain is built from TRBV4-1 and TRBJ2-1; the TCRdb call, TRBD2, lacks DNA for checking. CDR3 length equals 19 residues. CDR1 and CDR2 (germline): MGHRA, YSYEKL. The CDR3 region is CASSQPGLAGRGSYNEQFF.

The J gene is TRBJ1-4, the V gene TRBV2; the D call of TRBD1 rests on TCRdb alone, since no DNA is present to check it. The CDR3 spans 15 residues. From germline, CDR1 is SNHLY and CDR2 FYNNEI. This CDR3 reads CASRAQGVASEKLFF.

The chain links TRBV7-9 to TRBJ2-7. This CDR3 has 12 residues. Germline assignment: CDR1 SEHNR and CDR2 FQNEAQ (reference sequence). This CDR3 reads CASSLVRHEQYF.

The rearrangement joins TRBV7-9 to TRBJ1-2. The germline V gene has CDR1 SEHNR and CDR2 FQNEAQ (reference sequence). CDR3 length: 12 amino acids. The CDR3 spells CASTTGGHGYTF.

J is TRBJ2-7 and V is TRBV7-9. The V gene's germline CDR1 is SEHNR and CDR2 FQNEAQ (reference sequence). This CDR3 comprises 12 residues. This chain's CDR3 is CASTTGKLSKYF.